A selection of T cell receptor beta chains follows, all from one sample in a study of regulatory and conventional T cells in RAG deficiency. The assay was immunoSEQ multiplex PCR, and TCRdb's table has in-frame clones only and misses some. The table includes about 9,100 clones, around 94% detected once. The sample was CD4+ effector T cells sorted from blood. The receptors here all came from a human donor with RAG deficiency presenting as severe combined immunodeficiency. The CDR3 runs from the conserved cysteine through the conserved F or W. D genes are given only for firm matches. Some rows have no size entry. The others give once, few or many, or a class for an expanded clone.

CDR3 protein: CASSFQETQYF
CDR3 DNA: TGTGCCAGCAGCTTCCAAGAGACCCAGTACTTC
D gene: -
J gene: TRBJ2-5
V gene: TRBV13
clone size: -

CDR3 protein: CASNSRDRSYEQYF
CDR3 DNA: TGTGCCAGCAACTCCCGGGACAGGTCTTACGAGCAGTACTTC
D gene: TRBD1
J gene: TRBJ2-7
V gene: TRBV7-6
clone size: -

CDR3 protein: CASSLGGTAYEGTQYF
CDR3 DNA: TGTGCCAGCAGCTTAGGAGGGACGGCCTACGAGGGTACGCAGTATTTT
D gene: -
J gene: TRBJ2-3
V gene: TRBV7-8
clone size: -

CDR3 protein: CASSYRSGRRPEYF
CDR3 DNA: TGTGCCAGCAGTTACAGATCGGGACGCCGCCCGGAGTACTTC
D gene: -
J gene: TRBJ2-5
V gene: TRBV7-2
clone size: -

CDR3 protein: CASSQDLSLDSSYEQYF
CDR3 DNA: TGCGCCAGCAGCCAAGATCTAAGCTTGGACAGTAGCTACGAGCAGTACTTC
D gene: -
J gene: TRBJ2-7
V gene: TRBV4-1
clone size: -

CDR3 protein: CASSRTGTVETQYF
CDR3 DNA: TGTGCCAGCTCACGGACAGGGACGGTAGAGACCCAGTACTTC
D gene: TRBD1
J gene: TRBJ2-5
V gene: TRBV18
clone size: -

CDR3 protein: CASSLIAKNIQYF
CDR3 DNA: TGTGCCAGCAGTCTTATAGCCAAAAACATTCAGTACTTC
D gene: -
J gene: TRBJ2-4
V gene: TRBV6-1
clone size: -

CDR3 protein: CASSAAGGPYNEQFF
CDR3 DNA: TGTGCCAGCAGCGCCGCAGGGGGCCCCTACAATGAGCAGTTCTTC
D gene: TRBD1
J gene: TRBJ2-1
V gene: TRBV9
clone size: once

CDR3 protein: CASSGGESSYEQYF
CDR3 DNA: TGTGCCAGCAGTGGTGGGGAGAGCTCCTACGAGCAGTACTTC
D gene: -
J gene: TRBJ2-7
V gene: TRBV2
clone size: -

CDR3 protein: CASSARSVANTGELFF
CDR3 DNA: TGTGCCAGCAGCGCACGGAGCGTGGCGAACACCGGGGAGCTGTTTTTT
D gene: -
J gene: TRBJ2-2
V gene: TRBV7-2
clone size: -

CDR3 protein: CASSPLTAGELFF
CDR3 DNA: TGTGCCAGCTCACCATTGACCGCCGGGGAGCTGTTTTTT
D gene: -
J gene: TRBJ2-2
V gene: TRBV18
clone size: -

CDR3 protein: CASSLSDRGGETQYF
CDR3 DNA: TGCGCCAGCAGCTTGTCCGACAGGGGGGGAGAGACCCAGTACTTC
D gene: TRBD1
J gene: TRBJ2-5
V gene: TRBV5-1
clone size: -

CDR3 protein: CASSLDRGREQYF
CDR3 DNA: TGTGCCAGCAGCTTAGACAGGGGAAGGGAGCAGTACTTC
D gene: TRBD1
J gene: TRBJ2-7
V gene: TRBV7-2
clone size: -

CDR3 protein: CASSQDDRGAYNEQFF
CDR3 DNA: TGCGCCAGCAGCCAAGACGACAGGGGCGCCTACAATGAGCAGTTCTTC
D gene: TRBD1
J gene: TRBJ2-1
V gene: TRBV4-1
clone size: few

CDR3 protein: CASSPGTGQSWDTEAFF
CDR3 DNA: TGTGCCAGCAGCCCAGGGACAGGGCAAAGTTGGGACACTGAAGCTTTCTTT
D gene: TRBD1
J gene: TRBJ1-1
V gene: TRBV9
clone size: -

CDR3 protein: CASSLTGNYGYTF
CDR3 DNA: TGTGCCAGCAGTTTGACGGGAAACTATGGCTACACCTTC
D gene: -
J gene: TRBJ1-2
V gene: TRBV27
clone size: -

CDR3 protein: CASSRPTGRADTQYF
CDR3 DNA: TGTGCCAGCAGCCGCCCTACGGGCCGGGCAGATACGCAGTATTTT
D gene: -
J gene: TRBJ2-3
V gene: TRBV9
clone size: -

CDR3 protein: CSANRAGGNTIYF
CDR3 DNA: TGCAGCGCGAACAGGGCCGGTGGAAACACCATATATTTT
D gene: -
J gene: TRBJ1-3
V gene: TRBV29-1
clone size: once

CDR3 protein: CASSTFWTGGGETQYF
CDR3 DNA: TGTGCCAGTAGTACTTTCTGGACAGGGGGTGGAGAGACCCAGTACTTC
D gene: TRBD1
J gene: TRBJ2-5
V gene: TRBV19
clone size: once

CDR3 protein: CASSRGPQGRGETQYF
CDR3 DNA: TGTGCCAGCAGTAGAGGGCCTCAGGGGAGGGGAGAGACCCAGTACTTC
D gene: -
J gene: TRBJ2-5
V gene: TRBV28
clone size: -

CDR3 protein: CAWSVGGGGYTF
CDR3 DNA: TGTGCCTGGAGTGTAGGGGGGGGAGGCTACACCTTC
D gene: -
J gene: TRBJ1-2
V gene: TRBV30
clone size: once

CDR3 protein: CAISDGGPGTPLGDTQYF
CDR3 DNA: TGTGCCATCAGTGATGGGGGGCCCGGGACCCCCCTCGGGGATACGCAGTATTTT
D gene: -
J gene: TRBJ2-3
V gene: TRBV10-3
clone size: -

CDR3 protein: CASSQENRQGANTGELFF
CDR3 DNA: TGCGCCAGCAGCCAAGAAAATCGGCAGGGCGCGAACACCGGGGAGCTGTTTTTT
D gene: -
J gene: TRBJ2-2
V gene: TRBV4-3
clone size: -

CDR3 protein: CATSGTGTAYQPQHF
CDR3 DNA: TGTGCCACCAGCGGGACCGGGACAGCATATCAGCCCCAGCATTTT
D gene: TRBD1
J gene: TRBJ1-5
V gene: TRBV15
clone size: -

CDR3 protein: CASSPRGSGANVLTF
CDR3 DNA: TGTGCCAGCTCACCACGGGGCTCTGGGGCCAACGTCCTGACTTTC
D gene: -
J gene: TRBJ2-6
V gene: TRBV18
clone size: -

CDR3 protein: CSVEDNNEKLFF
CDR3 DNA: TGCAGCGTTGAGGACAATAATGAAAAACTGTTTTTT
D gene: -
J gene: TRBJ1-4
V gene: TRBV29-1
clone size: -

CDR3 protein: CASSRWTTRKTYGYTF
CDR3 DNA: TGTGCCAGTAGTCGGTGGACGACACGAAAGACCTATGGCTACACCTTC
D gene: -
J gene: TRBJ1-2
V gene: TRBV19
clone size: -

CDR3 protein: CASSQGQGAEKLFF
CDR3 DNA: TGCGCCAGCAGCCAAGGACAGGGGGCTGAAAAACTGTTTTTT
D gene: TRBD1
J gene: TRBJ1-4
V gene: TRBV4-3
clone size: -

CDR3 protein: CASSFLGTENTGELFF
CDR3 DNA: TGTGCCAGCAGTTTTCTCGGGACGGAGAACACCGGGGAGCTGTTTTTT
D gene: -
J gene: TRBJ2-2
V gene: TRBV6-6
clone size: -

CDR3 protein: CASSQLRGPKTQYF
CDR3 DNA: TGTGCCAGCAGCCAGCTAAGGGGGCCCAAGACCCAGTACTTC
D gene: TRBD1
J gene: TRBJ2-5
V gene: TRBV7-9
clone size: -

CDR3 protein: CASRGLNTDTQYF
CDR3 DNA: TGTGCCAGCAGGGGTCTGAACACAGATACGCAGTATTTT
D gene: -
J gene: TRBJ2-3
V gene: TRBV7-2
clone size: -

CDR3 protein: CASSWSEETQYF
CDR3 DNA: TGTGCCAGCAGCTGGTCTGAAGAGACCCAGTACTTC
D gene: -
J gene: TRBJ2-5
V gene: TRBV11-2
clone size: -

CDR3 protein: CASSQTGLSQPQHF
CDR3 DNA: TGTGCCAGTAGCCAAACAGGGTTGAGTCAGCCCCAGCATTTT
D gene: -
J gene: TRBJ1-5
V gene: TRBV19
clone size: -

CDR3 protein: CASSFGGRVEKLFF
CDR3 DNA: TGTGCCAGCAGCTTCGGGGGCAGGGTTGAAAAACTGTTTTTT
D gene: -
J gene: TRBJ1-4
V gene: TRBV5-4
clone size: -

CDR3 protein: CASSFWTGANEQFF
CDR3 DNA: TGTGCCAGCAGCTTTTGGACAGGGGCCAATGAGCAGTTCTTC
D gene: TRBD1
J gene: TRBJ2-1
V gene: TRBV11-3
clone size: -

CDR3 protein: CATSRAKKETQYF
CDR3 DNA: TGTGCCACCAGCAGAGCCAAGAAAGAGACCCAGTACTTC
D gene: -
J gene: TRBJ2-5
V gene: TRBV15
clone size: -

CDR3 protein: CASSLGVANTGELFF
CDR3 DNA: TGCGCCAGCAGCTTGGGGGTCGCGAACACCGGGGAGCTGTTTTTT
D gene: -
J gene: TRBJ2-2
V gene: TRBV5-1
clone size: -

CDR3 protein: CASSLGRTGDEKLFF
CDR3 DNA: TGTGCCAGCAGCTTGGGGCGGACAGGGGATGAAAAACTGTTTTTT
D gene: TRBD1
J gene: TRBJ1-4
V gene: TRBV5-4
clone size: -

CDR3 protein: CASSQDPPGQGYNEQFF
CDR3 DNA: TGCGCCAGCAGCCAAGACCCCCCGGGACAGGGGTACAATGAGCAGTTCTTC
D gene: TRBD1
J gene: TRBJ2-1
V gene: TRBV4-3
clone size: -

CDR3 protein: CASSIKGFGETQYF
CDR3 DNA: TGTGCCAGCAGCATTAAGGGGTTTGGGGAGACCCAGTACTTC
D gene: -
J gene: TRBJ2-5
V gene: TRBV13
clone size: once

CDR3 protein: CASSQEAGGPYEQYF
CDR3 DNA: TGTGCCAGCAGCCAAGAGGCAGGGGGCCCCTACGAGCAGTACTTC
D gene: TRBD1
J gene: TRBJ2-7
V gene: TRBV4-2
clone size: few

CDR3 protein: CASSVVASSGNTIYF
CDR3 DNA: TGTGCCAGCAGCGTAGTGGCAAGCTCTGGAAACACCATATATTTT
D gene: -
J gene: TRBJ1-3
V gene: TRBV9
clone size: -

CDR3 protein: CASSPAGTGEETQYF
CDR3 DNA: TGCGCCAGCAGCCCAGCCGGGACAGGGGAAGAGACCCAGTACTTC
D gene: TRBD1
J gene: TRBJ2-5
V gene: TRBV5-1
clone size: -

CDR3 protein: CASSWNTGELFF
CDR3 DNA: TGTGCCAGCAGCTGGAACACCGGGGAGCTGTTTTTT
D gene: -
J gene: TRBJ2-2
V gene: TRBV5-6
clone size: -

CDR3 protein: CASRLEEWRWGYTF
CDR3 DNA: TGTGCAAGTCGCTTAGAAGAATGGAGATGGGGCTACACCTTC
D gene: -
J gene: TRBJ1-2
V gene: TRBV12-2
clone size: -

CDR3 protein: CASRWGGTDTQYF
CDR3 DNA: TGCGCCAGCAGGTGGGGGGGCACAGATACGCAGTATTTT
D gene: -
J gene: TRBJ2-3
V gene: TRBV4-1
clone size: -

CDR3 protein: CASSFLGDYSNQPQHF
CDR3 DNA: TGTGCCAGTAGTTTTTTAGGGGATTATAGCAATCAGCCCCAGCATTTT
D gene: -
J gene: TRBJ1-5
V gene: TRBV19
clone size: few

CDR3 protein: CASSPGTGQETQYF
CDR3 DNA: TGTGCCAGCAGCCCAGGGACAGGGCAAGAGACCCAGTACTTC
D gene: TRBD1
J gene: TRBJ2-5
V gene: TRBV7-2
clone size: -

CDR3 protein: CASSLIGYGYTF
CDR3 DNA: TGTGCCAGCAGCCTAATTGGCTATGGCTACACCTTC
D gene: -
J gene: TRBJ1-2
V gene: TRBV7-2
clone size: -

CDR3 protein: CASSQGQGRGLGETQYF
CDR3 DNA: TGCGCCAGCAGCCAAGGGCAGGGGCGGGGGTTAGGAGAGACCCAGTACTTC
D gene: -
J gene: TRBJ2-5
V gene: TRBV4-3
clone size: -